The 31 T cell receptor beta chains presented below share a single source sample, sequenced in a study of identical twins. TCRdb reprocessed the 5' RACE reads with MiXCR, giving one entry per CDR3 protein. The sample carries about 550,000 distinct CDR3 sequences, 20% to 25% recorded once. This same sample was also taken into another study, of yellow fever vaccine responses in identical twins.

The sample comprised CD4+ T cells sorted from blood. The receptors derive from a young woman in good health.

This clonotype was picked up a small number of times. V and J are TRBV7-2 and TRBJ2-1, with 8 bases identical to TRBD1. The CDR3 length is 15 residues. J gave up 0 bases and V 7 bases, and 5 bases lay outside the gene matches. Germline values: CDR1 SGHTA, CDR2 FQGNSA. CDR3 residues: CASKDGQGSYNEQFF. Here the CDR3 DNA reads TGTGCCAGCAAAGATGGACAGGGCTCCTACAATGAGCAGTTCTTC.

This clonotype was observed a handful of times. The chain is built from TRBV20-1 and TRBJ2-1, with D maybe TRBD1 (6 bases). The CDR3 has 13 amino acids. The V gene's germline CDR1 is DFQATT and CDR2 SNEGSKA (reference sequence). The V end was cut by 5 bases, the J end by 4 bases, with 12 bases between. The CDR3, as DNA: TGCAGTGCTTTTCCTGGACAGTACAATGAGCAGTTCTTC. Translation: CSAFPGQYNEQFF.

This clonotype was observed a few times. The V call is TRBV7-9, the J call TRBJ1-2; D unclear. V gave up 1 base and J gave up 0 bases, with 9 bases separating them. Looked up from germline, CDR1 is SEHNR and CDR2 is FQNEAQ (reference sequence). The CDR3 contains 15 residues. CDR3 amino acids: CASSLGSPSNYGYTF. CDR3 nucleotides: TGTGCCAGCAGCTTAGGATCTCCTTCTAACTATGGCTACACCTTC.

The CDR3 loop is CASSLREGMYEQYV. In DNA, the CDR3 is TGTGCCAGCAGCCTGCGAGAAGGGATGTATGAGCAGTACGTC. V usage is TRBV13 and J usage is TRBJ2-7; D gene ambiguous. Trimming took off 5 bases at V and 7 bases at J, with 18 bases between the two ends. This CDR3 is 14 amino acids long. Germline CDR1 is PRHDT and CDR2 is FYEKMQ (reference sequence).

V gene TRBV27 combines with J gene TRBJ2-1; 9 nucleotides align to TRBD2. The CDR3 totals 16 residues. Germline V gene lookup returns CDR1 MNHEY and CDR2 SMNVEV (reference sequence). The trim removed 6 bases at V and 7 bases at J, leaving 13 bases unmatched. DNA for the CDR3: TGTGCCAGCAGACTTAAGGCCGGGACTAGCATTAATGAGCAGTTCTTC. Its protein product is CASRLKAGTSINEQFF.

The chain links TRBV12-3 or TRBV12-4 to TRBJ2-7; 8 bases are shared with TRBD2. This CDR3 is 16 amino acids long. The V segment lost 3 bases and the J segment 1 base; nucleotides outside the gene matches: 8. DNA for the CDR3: TGTGCCAGCAGTTTGGGACTAGTTTCCCTTTCCTACGAGCAGTACTTC. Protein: CASSLGLVSLSYEQYF.

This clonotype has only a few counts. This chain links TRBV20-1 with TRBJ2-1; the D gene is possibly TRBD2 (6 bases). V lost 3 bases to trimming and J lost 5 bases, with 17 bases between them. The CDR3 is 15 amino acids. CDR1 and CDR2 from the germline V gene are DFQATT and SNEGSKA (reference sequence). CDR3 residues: CSARIGGTIDNEQFF. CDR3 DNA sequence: TGCAGTGCTAGGATTGGGGGGACCATCGACAATGAGCAGTTCTTC.

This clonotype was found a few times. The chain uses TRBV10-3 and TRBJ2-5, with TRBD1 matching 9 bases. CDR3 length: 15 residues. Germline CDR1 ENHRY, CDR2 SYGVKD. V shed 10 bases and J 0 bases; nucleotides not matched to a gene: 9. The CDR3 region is CATSRTGVNQETQYF. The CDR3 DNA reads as TGTGCCACCTCCCGGACAGGGGTAAACCAAGAGACCCAGTACTTC.

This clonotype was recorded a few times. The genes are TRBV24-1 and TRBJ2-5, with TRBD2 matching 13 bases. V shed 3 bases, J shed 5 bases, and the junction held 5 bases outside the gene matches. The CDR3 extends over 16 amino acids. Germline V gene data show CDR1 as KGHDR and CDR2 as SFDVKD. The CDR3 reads CATSDRLAGGAETQYF. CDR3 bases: TGTGCCACCAGTGATAGACTAGCGGGAGGTGCGGAGACCCAGTACTTC.

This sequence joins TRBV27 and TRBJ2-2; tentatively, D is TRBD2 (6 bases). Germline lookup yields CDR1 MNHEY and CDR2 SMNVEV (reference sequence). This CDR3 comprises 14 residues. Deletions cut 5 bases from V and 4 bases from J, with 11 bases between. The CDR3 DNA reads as TGTGCCAGCAGTCGGAGGGTGATCACCGGGGAGCTGTTTTTT. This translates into CASSRRVITGELFF.

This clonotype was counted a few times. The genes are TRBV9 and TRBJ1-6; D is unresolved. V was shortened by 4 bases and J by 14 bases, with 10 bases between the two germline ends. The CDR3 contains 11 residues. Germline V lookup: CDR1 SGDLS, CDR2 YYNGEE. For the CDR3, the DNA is TGTGCCAGCAGCTCCAATGGGGCCCTCCACTTT. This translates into CASSSNGALHF.

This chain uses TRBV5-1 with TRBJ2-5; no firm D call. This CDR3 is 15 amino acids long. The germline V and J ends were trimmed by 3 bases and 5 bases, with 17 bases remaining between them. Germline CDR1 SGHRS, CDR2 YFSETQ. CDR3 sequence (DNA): TGCGCCAGCAGCTCCAACCAAGGGCTATGGGAGACCCAGTACTTC. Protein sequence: CASSSNQGLWETQYF.

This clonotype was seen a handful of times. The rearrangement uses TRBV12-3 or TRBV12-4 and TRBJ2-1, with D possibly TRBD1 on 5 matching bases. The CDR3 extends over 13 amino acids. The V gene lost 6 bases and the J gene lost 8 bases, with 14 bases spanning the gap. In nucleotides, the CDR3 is TGTGCCAGCAGAAGAGCCCTAGGGGATGAGCAGTTCTTC. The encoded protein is CASRRALGDEQFF.

The CDR3 DNA is TGTGCCAGCAGTTCGAGGGGTAGCGGGATAAACTACGAGCAGTACTTC. Translating it yields CASSSRGSGINYEQYF. The genes are TRBV6-5 and TRBJ2-7; 8 bases align to TRBD2. Germline-derived CDR1 and CDR2 are MNHEY and SVGAGI. There are 16 residues in the CDR3. With V trimmed by 4 bases and J by 3 bases, 11 bases remained unmatched.

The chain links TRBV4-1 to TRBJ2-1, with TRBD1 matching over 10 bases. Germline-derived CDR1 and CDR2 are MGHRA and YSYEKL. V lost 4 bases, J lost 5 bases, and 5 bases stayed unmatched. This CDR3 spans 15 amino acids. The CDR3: CASSRGDRGDNEQFF. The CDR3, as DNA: TGCGCCAGCAGCCGGGGGGACAGGGGCGACAATGAGCAGTTCTTC.

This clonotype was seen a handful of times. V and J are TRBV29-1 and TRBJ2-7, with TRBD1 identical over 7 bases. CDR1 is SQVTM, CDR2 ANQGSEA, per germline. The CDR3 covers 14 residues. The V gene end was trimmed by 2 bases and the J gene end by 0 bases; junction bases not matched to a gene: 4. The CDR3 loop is CSVEQQGFSYEQYF. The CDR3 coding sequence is TGCAGCGTTGAACAACAGGGGTTCTCCTACGAGCAGTACTTC.

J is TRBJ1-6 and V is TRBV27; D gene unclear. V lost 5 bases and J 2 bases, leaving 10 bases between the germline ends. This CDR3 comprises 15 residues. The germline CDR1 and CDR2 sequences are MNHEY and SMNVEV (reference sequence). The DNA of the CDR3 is TGTGCCAGCAGTCAGACCGGGACCTATAATTCACCCCTCCACTTT. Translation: CASSQTGTYNSPLHF.

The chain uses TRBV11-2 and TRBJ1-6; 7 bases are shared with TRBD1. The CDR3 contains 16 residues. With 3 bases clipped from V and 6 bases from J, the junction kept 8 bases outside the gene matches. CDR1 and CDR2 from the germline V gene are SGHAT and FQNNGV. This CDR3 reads CASSFARDRSNSPLHF. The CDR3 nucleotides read TGTGCCAGCAGCTTCGCGCGGGACAGAAGTAATTCACCCCTCCACTTT.

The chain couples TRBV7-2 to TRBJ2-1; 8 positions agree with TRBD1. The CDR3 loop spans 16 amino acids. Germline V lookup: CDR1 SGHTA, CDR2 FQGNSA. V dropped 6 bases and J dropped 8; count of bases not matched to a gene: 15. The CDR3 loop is CASRYAPGTGVDEQFF. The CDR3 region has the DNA TGTGCCAGCAGATATGCCCCCGGGACAGGTGTTGATGAGCAGTTCTTC. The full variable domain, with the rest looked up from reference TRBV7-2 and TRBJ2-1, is GAGVSQSPSNKVTEKGKDVELRCDPISGHTALYWYRQSLGQGLEFLIYFQGNSAPDKSGLPSDRFSAERTGGSVSTLTIQRTQQEDSAVYLCASRYAPGTGVDEQFFGPGTRLTVL.

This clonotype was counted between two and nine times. CDR3 protein: CASSGVSRTDTQYF. DNA of the CDR3: TGTGCCAGCAGTGGAGTCAGCCGCACAGATACGCAGTATTTT. J is TRBJ2-3 and V is TRBV2, with D unresolved. This CDR3 contains 14 residues. CDR1 is SNHLY and CDR2 is FYNNEI in the germline V gene. V was shortened by 4 bases and J by 1 base, with 9 bases between the two germline ends.

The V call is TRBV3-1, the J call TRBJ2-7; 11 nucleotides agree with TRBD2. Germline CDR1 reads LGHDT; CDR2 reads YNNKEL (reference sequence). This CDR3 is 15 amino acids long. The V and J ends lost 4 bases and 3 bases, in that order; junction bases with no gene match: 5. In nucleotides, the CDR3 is TGTGCCAGCAGCCTTAGCGGGAGGGCCGGCTACGAGCAGTACTTC. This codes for CASSLSGRAGYEQYF.

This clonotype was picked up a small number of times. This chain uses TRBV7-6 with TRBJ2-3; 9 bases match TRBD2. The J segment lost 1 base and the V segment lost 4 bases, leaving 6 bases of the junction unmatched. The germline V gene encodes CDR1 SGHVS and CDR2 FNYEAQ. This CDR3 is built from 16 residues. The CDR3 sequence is CASSSLSSGGTDTQYF. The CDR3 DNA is TGTGCCAGCAGCTCCCTGTCTAGCGGGGGCACAGATACGCAGTATTTT.

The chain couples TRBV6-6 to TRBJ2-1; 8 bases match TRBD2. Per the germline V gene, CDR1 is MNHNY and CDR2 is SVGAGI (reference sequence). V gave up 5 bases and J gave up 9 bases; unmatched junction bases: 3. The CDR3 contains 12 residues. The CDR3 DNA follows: TGTGCCAGCAGTGACCGGGGGGGTGAGCAGTTCTTC. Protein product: CASSDRGGEQFF.

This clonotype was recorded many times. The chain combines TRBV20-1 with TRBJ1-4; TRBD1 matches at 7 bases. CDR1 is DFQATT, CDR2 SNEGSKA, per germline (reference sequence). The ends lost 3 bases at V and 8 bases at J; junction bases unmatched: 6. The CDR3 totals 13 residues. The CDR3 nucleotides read TGCAGTGCTAGCGCAGGGGGTACAGAAAAACTGTTTTTT. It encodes CSASAGGTEKLFF.

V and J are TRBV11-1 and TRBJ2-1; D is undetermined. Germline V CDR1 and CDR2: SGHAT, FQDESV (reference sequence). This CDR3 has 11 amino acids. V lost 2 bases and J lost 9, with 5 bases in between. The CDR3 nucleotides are TGTGCCAGCAGCTTATTCCTTGAGCAGTTCTTC. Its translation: CASSLFLEQFF.

CDR3 sequence: CASSPGLRDQPQHF. The CDR3 DNA sequence: TGTGCCAGCTCACCTGGGTTAAGGGATCAGCCCCAGCATTTT. This chain uses TRBV18 with TRBJ1-5; D gene ambiguous. Germline V gives CDR1 KGHSH, CDR2 LQKENI. Trimming took off 3 bases at V and 5 bases at J, with 11 bases between the two ends. The CDR3 runs to 14 residues.

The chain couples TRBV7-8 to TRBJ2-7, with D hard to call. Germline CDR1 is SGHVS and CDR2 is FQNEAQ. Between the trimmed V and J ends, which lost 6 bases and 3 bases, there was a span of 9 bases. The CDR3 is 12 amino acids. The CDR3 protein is CASSFVFYEQYF. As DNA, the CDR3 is TGTGCCAGCAGTTTCGTCTTCTACGAGCAGTACTTC.

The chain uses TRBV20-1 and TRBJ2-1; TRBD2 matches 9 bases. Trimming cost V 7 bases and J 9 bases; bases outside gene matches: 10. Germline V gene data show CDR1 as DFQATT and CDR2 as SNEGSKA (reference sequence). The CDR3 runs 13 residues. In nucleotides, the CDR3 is TGCAGTGTTCAGCGGCTAGCGGGAACTGAGCAGTTCTTC. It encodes CSVQRLAGTEQFF.

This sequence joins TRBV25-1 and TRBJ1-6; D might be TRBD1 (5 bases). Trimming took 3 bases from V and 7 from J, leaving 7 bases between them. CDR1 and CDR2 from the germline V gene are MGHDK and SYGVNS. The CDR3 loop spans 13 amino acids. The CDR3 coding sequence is TGTGCCAGCAGTGATGGGGGAAATTCACCCCTCCACTTT. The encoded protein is CASSDGGNSPLHF. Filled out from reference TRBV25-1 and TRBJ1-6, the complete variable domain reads EADIYQTPRYLVIGTGKKITLECSQTMGHDKMYWYQQDPGMELHLIHYSYGVNSTEKGDLSSESTVSRIRTEHFPLTLESARPSHTSQYLCASSDGGNSPLHFGNGTRLTVT.

CDR3 amino acids: CAISDRGQNEAFF. The CDR3 region has the DNA TGTGCCATCAGTGACCGGGGACAAAATGAAGCTTTCTTT. This sequence joins TRBV10-3 and TRBJ1-1; the D gene is possibly TRBD1 (6 bases). The germline CDR1 and CDR2 sequences are ENHRY and SYGVKD. Trimming stripped 3 bases from V and 7 bases from J, with 12 bases between. The CDR3 covers 13 residues.

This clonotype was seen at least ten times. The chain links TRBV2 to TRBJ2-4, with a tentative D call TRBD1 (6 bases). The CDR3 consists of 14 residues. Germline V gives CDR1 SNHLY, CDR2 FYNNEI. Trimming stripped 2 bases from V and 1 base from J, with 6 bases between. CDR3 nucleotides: TGTGCCAGCAGTGAACAGGGGGCCAAAAACATTCAGTACTTC. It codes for CASSEQGAKNIQYF.